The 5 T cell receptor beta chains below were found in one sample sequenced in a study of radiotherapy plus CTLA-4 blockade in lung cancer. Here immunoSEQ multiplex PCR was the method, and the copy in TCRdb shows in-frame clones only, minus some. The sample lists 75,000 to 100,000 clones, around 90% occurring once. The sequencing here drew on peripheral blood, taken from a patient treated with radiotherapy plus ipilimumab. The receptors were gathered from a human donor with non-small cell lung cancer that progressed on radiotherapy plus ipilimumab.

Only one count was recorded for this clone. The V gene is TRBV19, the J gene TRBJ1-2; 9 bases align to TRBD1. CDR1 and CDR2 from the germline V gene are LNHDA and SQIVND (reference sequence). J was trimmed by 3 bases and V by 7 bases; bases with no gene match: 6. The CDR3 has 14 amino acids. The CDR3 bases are TGTGCCAGTACCCAAACAGGGGGCGACTATGGCTACACCTTC. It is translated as CASTQTGGDYGYTF.

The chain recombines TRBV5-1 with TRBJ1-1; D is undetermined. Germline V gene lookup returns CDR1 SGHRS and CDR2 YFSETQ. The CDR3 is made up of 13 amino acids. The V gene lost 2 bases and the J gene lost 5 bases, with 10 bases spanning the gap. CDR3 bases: TGCGCCAGCAGCTTCTCCGGAGGAACTGAAGCTTTCTTT. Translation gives CASSFSGGTEAFF.

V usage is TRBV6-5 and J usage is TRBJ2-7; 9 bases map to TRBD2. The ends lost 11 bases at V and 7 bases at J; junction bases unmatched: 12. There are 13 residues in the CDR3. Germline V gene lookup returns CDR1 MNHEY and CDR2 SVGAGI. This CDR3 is CAARKAGGGEQYF. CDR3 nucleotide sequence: TGTGCCGCCCGGAAAGCGGGAGGCGGAGAGCAGTACTTC.

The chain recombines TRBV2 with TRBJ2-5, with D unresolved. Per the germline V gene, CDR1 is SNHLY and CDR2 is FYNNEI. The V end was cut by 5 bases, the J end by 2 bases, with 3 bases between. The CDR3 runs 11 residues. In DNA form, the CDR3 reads TGTGCCAGCAGTTATCAAGAGACCCAGTACTTC. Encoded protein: CASSYQETQYF.

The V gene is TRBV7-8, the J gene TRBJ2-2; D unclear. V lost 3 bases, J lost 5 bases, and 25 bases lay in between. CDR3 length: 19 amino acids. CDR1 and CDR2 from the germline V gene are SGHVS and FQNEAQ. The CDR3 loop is CASSFLMDKSLRPTGELFF. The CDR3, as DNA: TGTGCCAGCAGCTTTTTGATGGATAAATCCCTTCGTCCAACCGGGGAGCTGTTTTTT.